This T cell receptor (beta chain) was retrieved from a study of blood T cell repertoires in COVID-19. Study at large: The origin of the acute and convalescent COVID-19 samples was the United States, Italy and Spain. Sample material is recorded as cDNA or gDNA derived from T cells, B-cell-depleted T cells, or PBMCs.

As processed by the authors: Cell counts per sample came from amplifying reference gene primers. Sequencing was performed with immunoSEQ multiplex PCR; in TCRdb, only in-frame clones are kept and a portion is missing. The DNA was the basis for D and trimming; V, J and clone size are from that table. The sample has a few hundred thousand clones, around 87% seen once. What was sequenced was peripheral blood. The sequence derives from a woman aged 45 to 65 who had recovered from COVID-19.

The CDR3 protein is CASSRPGTILDTGELFF. Written as DNA, the CDR3 is TGTGCCAGCAGCAGACCCGGGACTATCTTGGACACCGGGGAGCTGTTTTTT. The chain joins TRBV5-4 to TRBJ2-2, with TRBD2 matching over 7 bases. CDR1 and CDR2 (germline): SGHNT, YYREEE (reference sequence). This CDR3 contains 17 residues. Unmatched junction bases numbered 12, after V lost 4 bases and J lost 3 bases.